This is a list of T cell receptor beta chains from one sample in a study of cytomegalovirus exposure and HLA in healthy donors. TCRdb keeps only in-frame clones here, not all; method: immunoSEQ multiplex PCR. The table includes about 89,000 clones, under 80% detected once. The sequenced sample was PBMCs. The receptors were gathered from a male donor in good health and CMV-seronegative. The CDR3 runs from the conserved cysteine through the conserved F or W. D genes are given only for firm matches. Expanded clones are given a class, and other clones once, few, many or no size at all.

v_call	d_call	clone_size	j_call	cdr3_nt	cdr3_aa
TRBV29-1	TRBD1	.	TRBJ1-1	TGCAGCGTTGAGGAAACAGGGGTGAACACTGAAGCTTTCTTT	CSVEETGVNTEAFF
TRBV4-1	TRBD2	.	TRBJ2-3	TGCGCCAGCAGCGTGGTTCCTCGGCGGGAGATCACAGATACGCAGTATTTT	CASSVVPRREITDTQYF
TRBV7-2	.	.	TRBJ2-3	TGTGCCAGCAGCTTTGGTTTTGCGGGTTCTAGCACAGATACGCAGTATTTT	CASSFGFAGSSTDTQYF
TRBV27	.	.	TRBJ2-1	TGTGCCAGCAGTTCGTTCATAGGGGCCAATGAGCAGTTCTTC	CASSSFIGANEQFF
TRBV6-5	.	.	TRBJ1-2	TGTGCCAGCAATTCGGGTGACAGAGGTGGCTACACCTTC	CASNSGDRGGYTF
TRBV6-1	.	.	TRBJ1-5	TGTGCCAGCAGTGAAGGGCGGCAAGGCAATCAGCCCCAGCATTTT	CASSEGRQGNQPQHF
TRBV25-1	TRBD1	.	TRBJ1-5	TGTGCCAGCAGTGAGACAGGGGGCCAAGGACAGCCCCAGCATTTT	CASSETGGQGQPQHF
TRBV19	.	.	TRBJ1-1	TGTGCCAGCCTGAGGACAGCGAACACTGAAGCTTTCTTT	CASLRTANTEAFF
TRBV27	.	.	TRBJ1-1	TGTGCCAGCAGTTTCTCCGTGGGGGGAGGCGAAGCTTTCTTT	CASSFSVGGGEAFF
TRBV28	TRBD1	.	TRBJ1-1	TGTGCCAGCAGTATGACAGGGGTTAAGGCTGAAGCTTTCTTT	CASSMTGVKAEAFF
TRBV4-2	.	.	TRBJ2-2	TGTGCCAGCAGCCAAGAATCTAGGAGGAACACCGGGGAGCTGTTTTTT	CASSQESRRNTGELFF
TRBV2	.	.	TRBJ1-5	TGTGCCAGCAGTGAAGCCGTCCGGGGGGCAGGGCAGCCCCAGCATTTT	CASSEAVRGAGQPQHF
TRBV7-2	.	few	TRBJ2-7	TGTGCCAGCAGCTTAGTTTCCCCGGGGAGGGAGCAGTACTTC	CASSLVSPGREQYF
TRBV5-4	.	.	TRBJ2-2	TGTGCCAGCAGCTTGGTGGCTGGGCTGAACACCGGGGAGCTGTTTTTT	CASSLVAGLNTGELFF
TRBV6-1	.	.	TRBJ1-5	TGTGCCAGTGTTAGCCAGGGATATCAGCCCCAGCATTTT	CASVSQGYQPQHF
TRBV28	.	.	TRBJ1-1	TGTGCCAGCAGTTTATTAAGTCCGGGAGGAGACACTGAAGCTTTCTTT	CASSLLSPGGDTEAFF
TRBV5-4	.	.	TRBJ2-2	TGTGCCAGCAGCTTGGTCGGCAGGGCCGGGGAGCTGTTTTTT	CASSLVGRAGELFF